This T cell receptor (beta chain) was captured in a study of radiation and T cells in renal cell carcinoma. Germline values: CDR1 MGHRA, CDR2 YSYEKL. Deletions cut 2 bases from V and 0 bases from J, with 19 bases between. The length of the CDR3 is 18 residues. Study observations and caveats: From baseline, blood top tumor clonotypes peaked at 2 weeks post-radiation.

A remark on this clone: The antigen is unknown.

TCRdb keeps only in-frame clones here, not all; method: immunoSEQ multiplex PCR. The sample lists some 43,000 clones, 80% to 85% occurring once. Documented time point: blood 4 weeks post-SBRT, at nephrectomy. Treatment meaning: 15 Gy SBRT to primary tumor, nephrectomy 4 weeks later. Nephrectomy followed 15 Gy stereotactic body radiation by 4 weeks. Radiation-treated patients gave blood at baseline, week 2 and week 4. The patient's renal cell carcinoma had clear cell pathology. The V and J genes are TRBV4-1 and TRBJ2-5, with D tentatively TRBD2 (5 bases). The sample consisted of blood, taken from a patient whose treatment included radiotherapy and nephrectomy. This clonotype was sampled from a woman between 65 and 79 years old with renal cell carcinoma. The CDR3 DNA is TGCGCCAGCAGCCAAAGCGGAGAGGAGTCGGCGAACCAAGAGACCCAGTACTTC. This gives the protein CASSQSGEESANQETQYF.